The 21 T cell receptor beta chains given below trace back to one sample, sequenced in a study of human thymus T cells. Produced via immunoSEQ multiplex PCR; TCRdb's table is partial and in-frame only. Counted here are around 44,000 clones, 85% to 95% occurring once; the ten biggest clones make up about 0.12%. Sequencing input: blood. The source is a boy under two years old with a congenital heart defect but otherwise immunologically healthy.

The chain recombines TRBV20-1 with TRBJ2-3; the D is unclear. Germline V lookup: CDR1 DFQATT, CDR2 SNEGSKA (reference sequence). V was clipped by 6 bases and J by 4 bases, with 8 bases between them. The CDR3 sequence is 11 residues long. CDR3 loop: CSAKPADTQYF. CDR3 nucleotide sequence: TGCAGTGCGAAGCCCGCAGATACGCAGTATTTT.

The rearrangement joins TRBV7-9 to TRBJ1-2, with a possible D match to TRBD1 (5 bases). CDR3 size: 13 residues. Germline CDR1 is SEHNR and CDR2 is FQNEAQ (reference sequence). With 1 base removed from V and 8 bases from J, the gap between germline ends came to 11 bases. CDR3 sequence: CASSLVGGEGYTF. CDR3 sequence (DNA): TGTGCCAGCAGCTTAGTTGGAGGGGAAGGCTACACCTTC.

The V and J genes are TRBV5-8 and TRBJ2-2; D may be TRBD1 (5 bases). With 0 bases removed from V and 1 base from J, the gap between germline ends came to 13 bases. CDR1 SGHTS and CDR2 YDEGEE come from the germline V gene. This CDR3 spans 17 amino acids. The CDR3 DNA reads as TGTGCCAGCAGCTTGGCGGCAGGGTTAGTGAACACCGGGGAGCTGTTTTTT. The encoded protein is CASSLAAGLVNTGELFF.

This chain links TRBV7-9 with TRBJ1-4; no clear D gene. The V gene lost 1 base and the J gene lost 0 bases, with 3 bases spanning the gap. The CDR3 sequence is 14 residues long. Per germline, CDR1 SEHNR and CDR2 FQNEAQ (reference sequence). CDR3 region: CASSLDTTNEKLFF. The DNA of the CDR3 is TGTGCCAGCAGCTTAGACACAACTAATGAAAAACTGTTTTTT.

This clone showed up just once. The V and J genes are TRBV7-2 and TRBJ2-2; no definite D call. Germline-derived CDR1 and CDR2 are SGHTA and FQGNSA. This CDR3 is built from 14 residues. Trimming stripped 3 bases from V and 1 base from J, with 6 bases between. This chain's CDR3 is CASSFMRNTGELFF. The CDR3 DNA sequence: TGTGCCAGCAGCTTTATGCGGAACACCGGGGAGCTGTTTTTT.

The chain uses TRBV4-1 and TRBJ2-1; 8 bases line up with TRBD2. V was pared by 4 bases and J by 6 bases, with 11 bases of the junction left unmatched. The CDR3 sequence is 16 residues long. Germline CDR1 reads MGHRA; CDR2 reads YSYEKL. CDR3 DNA: TGCGCCAGCAGCCTCGCTCGGGGGGGCCCAGGCAATGAGCAGTTCTTC. The encoded protein is CASSLARGGPGNEQFF.

The J gene is TRBJ2-1, the V gene TRBV28, with a possible D match to TRBD1 (6 bases). V lost 4 bases, J lost 7 bases, and 14 bases lay in between. Looked up from germline, CDR1 is MDHEN and CDR2 is SYDVKM. This CDR3 spans 14 amino acids. The CDR3 protein is CASSSPQGRNEQFF. As DNA, the CDR3 is TGTGCCAGCAGTTCCCCACAGGGTCGGAATGAGCAGTTCTTC.

The chain couples TRBV7-2 to TRBJ1-3; 8 positions agree with TRBD1. The CDR3 contains 17 residues. V dropped 3 bases and J dropped 4; count of bases not matched to a gene: 11. CDR1 SGHTA and CDR2 FQGNSA come from the germline V gene. This CDR3 reads CASSLGGGRGPGNTIYF. DNA for the CDR3: TGTGCCAGCAGCTTGGGTGGCGGCAGGGGGCCCGGAAACACCATATATTTT.

A single count supports this clone. CDR3 in DNA: TGTGCCAGCAGCTTGGGGACAGGGGACAACTATGGCTACACCTTC. Translation gives CASSLGTGDNYGYTF. The chain links TRBV7-9 to TRBJ1-2, with TRBD1 matching 10 bases. Germline V lookup: CDR1 SEHNR, CDR2 FQNEAQ (reference sequence). The CDR3 is made up of 15 amino acids. J lost 2 bases, V lost 3 bases, and 3 bases had no gene match. Supplemented by reference TRBV7-9 and TRBJ1-2, the full variable domain reads DTGVSQNPRHKITKRGQNVTFRCDPISEHNRLYWYRQTLGQGPEFLTYFQNEAQLEKSRLLSDRFSAERPKGSFSTLEIQRTEQGDSAMYLCASSLGTGDNYGYTFGSGTRLTVV.

The J gene is TRBJ2-5, the V gene TRBV11-2; 8 bases line up with TRBD2. Trimming at V came to 1 base and at J to 7 bases, leaving 11 bases not matched to a gene. From germline, CDR1 is SGHAT and CDR2 FQNNGV. The CDR3 is 16 amino acids. The CDR3, as DNA: TGTGCCAGCAGCTTAGGAGCCCGGGGACTAGAGGCGACCCAGTACTTC. Its translation is CASSLGARGLEATQYF.

This clone appeared a few times. This rearrangement joins TRBV5-1 to TRBJ1-4, with 9 bases identical to TRBD1. Germline V gene data show CDR1 as SGHRS and CDR2 as YFSETQ. The ends lost 0 bases at V and 0 bases at J; junction bases unmatched: 0. CDR3 size: 16 residues. CDR3: CASSLGQGATNEKLFF. The CDR3 DNA reads TGCGCCAGCAGCTTGGGACAGGGGGCAACTAATGAAAAACTGTTTTTT.

The chain combines TRBV6-6 with TRBJ2-7, with TRBD1 matching 8 bases. V shed 5 bases, J shed 4 bases, and the junction held 4 bases outside the gene matches. The germline V gene has CDR1 MNHNY and CDR2 SVGAGI (reference sequence). CDR3 length: 13 residues. CDR3: CASSLRQGYEQYF. The CDR3 nucleotides read TGTGCCAGCAGTCTACGACAGGGGTACGAGCAGTACTTC.

The rearrangement joins TRBV9 to TRBJ2-5; 10 nucleotides align to TRBD2. Unmatched junction bases numbered 3, after V lost 0 bases and J lost 4 bases. This CDR3 comprises 15 residues. Germline V lookup: CDR1 SGDLS, CDR2 YYNGEE. CDR3 region: CASSVAPSGGETQYF. Here the CDR3 DNA reads TGTGCCAGCAGCGTAGCTCCTAGCGGGGGAGAGACCCAGTACTTC.

The chain has TRBV7-9 and TRBJ1-1, with 7 bases lining up with TRBD1. The germline V gene has CDR1 SEHNR and CDR2 FQNEAQ (reference sequence). The V gene end was trimmed by 2 bases and the J gene end by 8 bases; junction bases not matched to a gene: 5. The CDR3 consists of 13 residues. CDR3 bases: TGTGCCAGCAGCTTACAGACAGGGATCGAAGCTTTCTTT. It is translated as CASSLQTGIEAFF.

The rearrangement links TRBV5-1 to TRBJ2-7, with 12 bases that match TRBD2. J was trimmed by 3 bases and V by 0 bases; bases with no gene match: 4. The CDR3 spans 16 residues. Germline CDR1 SGHRS, CDR2 YFSETQ. The CDR3 here is CASSLGLAGGHYEQYF. In DNA form, the CDR3 reads TGCGCCAGCAGCTTGGGGCTAGCGGGGGGGCACTACGAGCAGTACTTC.

Written as DNA, the CDR3 is TGTGCCAGCAGTTATCGGCAGGGATATGGCTACACCTTC. Its protein product is CASSYRQGYGYTF. V is TRBV6-5 and J is TRBJ1-2; D may be TRBD1 (5 bases). CDR3 length equals 13 residues. V dropped 3 bases and J dropped 5 bases, with 10 bases sitting between them. Germline loops: CDR1 MNHEY, CDR2 SVGAGI.

This chain joins TRBV4-1 and TRBJ2-5, with 7 bases aligning to TRBD1. The CDR3 contains 16 residues. Germline CDR1 is MGHRA and CDR2 is YSYEKL. Unmatched junction bases numbered 11, after V lost 4 bases and J lost 3 bases. CDR3 in amino acids: CASSRRQGGNKETQYF. CDR3 in DNA: TGCGCCAGCAGCCGAAGACAGGGCGGTAATAAAGAGACCCAGTACTTC.

V gene TRBV4-3 combines with J gene TRBJ1-2; no clear D. Germline assignment: CDR1 LGHNA and CDR2 YSLEER. The V end lost 1 base, the J end lost 4 bases, and 7 bases lay between the germline ends. The CDR3 sequence is 13 residues long. CDR3 sequence: CASSQVSAYGYTF. CDR3 coding DNA: TGCGCCAGCAGCCAAGTCTCAGCCTATGGCTACACCTTC.

In this sample, this clone turned up once. This chain joins TRBV4-2 and TRBJ2-1; 9 nucleotides line up with TRBD2. Germline CDR1 is LGHNA and CDR2 is YNFKEQ. J lost 4 bases, V lost 1 base, and 11 bases had no gene match. The CDR3 is 18 residues long. The CDR3 reads CASSQAEGGGASYNEQFF. The CDR3 DNA reads TGTGCCAGCAGCCAAGCCGAGGGCGGGGGGGCTTCGTACAATGAGCAGTTCTTC.

The chain uses TRBV4-1 and TRBJ2-3; 11 bases align to TRBD2. The ends lost 4 bases at V and 0 bases at J; junction bases unmatched: 6. This CDR3 is built from 17 residues. Germline V gene data show CDR1 as MGHRA and CDR2 as YSYEKL. The CDR3 loop is CASSRSTSGVSTDTQYF. The CDR3, as DNA: TGCGCCAGCAGCCGGTCGACTAGCGGGGTGAGCACAGATACGCAGTATTTT.

The chain has TRBV6-5 and TRBJ1-6, with 9 bases aligning to TRBD1. The CDR3 runs 15 residues. The V gene's germline CDR1 is MNHEY and CDR2 SVGAGI. With V trimmed by 0 bases and J by 8 bases, 2 bases remained unmatched. Here the CDR3 DNA reads TGTGCCAGCAGTTACTCGCGACAGGGGGATTCACCCCTCCACTTT. Translation gives CASSYSRQGDSPLHF.